This T cell receptor beta chain is from a study of beta chain features in type 1 diabetes (dated by TCRdb to the late 2010s). Concerning the study at large: Mean age, gender distribution, total cell number and subset yield were not different between patients and healthy donors. Whereas all 30 or so donors provided naive and central memory subsets, regulatory and stem cell-like memory subsets were isolated from just 8 patients and about 8 healthy donors. In the study, recently diagnosed type 1 diabetes patients and matched healthy donors were compared on the TCRB repertoires of their sorted circulating CD4+ T cell subsets. A total of around 110,000,000 sorted cells were examined across all samples, and RNA yield correlated strongly with the number of cells per subset. The research as a whole found: Naive, central memory and regulatory TCRB repertoires appeared to be more alike among patients than among healthy donors. Shorter templates might have been favored by PCR, but patient and control samples were amplified and corrected together, so both groups would have been affected equally by any skew. Because cDNA was sequenced instead of genomic DNA, highly expressing activated cells could be over-represented, though the groups showed no difference in activation or CD3 levels. Patients with type 1 diabetes made fewer insertions and deleted more nucleotides at VDJ recombination sites, implying thymic rearrangement abnormalities. A moderate but significant shortening of TCRB CDR3 length was observed in type 1 diabetes patients in all four CD4+ subsets. Because the HLA sub-analyses included only small numbers of individuals, any influence of HLA type on TCRB rearrangement was left unresolved.

Of note for this clone: It lacks a known antigen. Base qualities are missing; no much larger clone stands one base away.

The CDR3 runs 13 amino acids, cysteine and phenylalanine included. Left in the record is the CDR3 DNA by itself, 39 bases read in frame from the first base. Between the V and J ends, shortened by 2 bases and 3 bases respectively, the junction contains 10 bases. CDR1 and CDR2 are drawn from the germline V gene: SQVTM, ANQGSEA. Each donor gave one peripheral blood draw, averaging roughly 100 mL, which was collected into heparinised tubes. Naive, central memory, regulatory and stem cell-like memory CD4+ T cells were sorted on a BD FACSAria II using a panel including CD45RO, CCR7, CD25, CD127, CD95 and CD27. All sorted populations exceeded 95% purity. Right away, PBMCs were isolated by Lymphoprep density gradient centrifugation and were stained directly, with no culture step. So that batch effects would be minimized, each experiment stained and sorted samples in pairs, pairing one healthy donor with one patient.

The High Capacity cDNA Reverse Transcription Kit was used to reverse transcribe all of the isolated RNA, meaning that expressed TCRB transcripts were what got sequenced. Naive, central memory and regulatory T cell samples underwent deep immunoSEQ sequencing, averaging about 3.57 million total reads per sample. After sorted cells were lysed in RLT buffer, RNA was extracted with DNase-treated RNeasy Micro or Mini kits, with the choice depending on cell number. To prevent cross-contamination, every cell subset was processed on its own, while patient and healthy donor samples were processed together. Using the immunoSEQ multiplex PCR, TCRB sequences were amplified from cDNA into 87-bp fragments spanning the CDR3 region. Sequencing of the amplicons was done on the Illumina HiSeq platform. The published analysis was carried out like this. Synthetic template baselines were used to correct PCR bias computationally, reads within Hamming distance 2 were collapsed, and singletons that could not be merged were discarded. Reads were aligned against IMGT so that V, D and J genes, CDR3 length and insertions or deletions at six rearrangement sites could be assigned. Within each subset, clonotype counts were normalized to sorted cell number, after which true diversity and Gini coefficients were computed with the tcR R package. The overlap coefficient, calculated on TCRB nucleotide sequences, was used to measure repertoire sharing. Out-of-frame TCRB sequences from naive cells were analyzed to stand in for the pre-selection repertoire. TCRdb stores this immuneACCESS table with in-frame sequences only. Part of the clones is absent; in the studies checked, under half of the shortfall reflects unresolved V genes, and no reason is known for the rest. V, J and clone size are taken as reported in that table, and D and trimming were inferred from the DNA itself. The sample yields approximately 400,000 clones; around 15% were counted once. 0.019% of the sample is in the top ten clones.

This receptor chain uses TRBV29-1 and TRBJ1-1, with the D gene not clear enough to name. What was sequenced was naive CD4+ T cells from blood. The cell subset or site label corresponds to: true naive CD4+ T cells. The clonotype comes from a woman between 18 and 29 years old in good health. The DNA sequence reads TGCAGCGTTGAACCCCATCCGGACACTGAAGCTTTCTTT. This codes for CSVEPHPDTEAFF. With the rest looked up from the reference TRBV29-1 and TRBJ1-1 genes rather than sequenced, the full variable domain is SAVISQKPSRDICQRGTSLTIQCQVDSQVTMMFWYRQQPGQSLTLIATANQGSEATYESGFVIDKFPISRPNLTFSTLTVSNMSPEDSSIYLCSVEPHPDTEAFFGQGTRLTVV.